This T cell receptor beta chain was captured by sequencing in a study of blood T cell repertoires in COVID-19. On the study more broadly: T cells, B-cell-depleted T cells, or PBMCs provided the cDNA or gDNA that served as material.

This clone was picked up a small number of times. Libraries were prepared by immunoSEQ multiplex PCR; TCRdb keeps only in-frame clonotypes and omits some of them. The table shows 150,000 or so clones, with roughly 88% occurring only once. The sequenced material came from PBMCs or T cells enriched from blood (not recorded which). This sequence originates from a woman between 50 and 59 years old who had recovered from COVID-19.

The CDR3 loop is CASSQGPNQPQHF. The CDR3 DNA reads as TGTGCCAGCAGCCAAGGGCCGAATCAGCCCCAGCATTTT. The gene calls are TRBV4-2 and TRBJ1-5, with D unclear. The CDR3 is 13 residues long. The V gene's germline CDR1 is LGHNA and CDR2 YNFKEQ. Deletions cut 1 base from V and 4 bases from J, with 5 bases between.